Reported below is one T cell receptor beta chain. These data are taken from a study of blood T cell repertoires in COVID-19. About the study: From the United States, Italy and Spain came samples of acute and convalescent COVID-19.

TCRdb's copy holds only in-frame clones and misses some; the assay was immunoSEQ multiplex PCR. The table has around 130,000 clones, roughly 84% seen once. It was during active infection that Seattle patients were enrolled and then longitudinally followed. This CDR3 is 15 amino acids long. In germline, CDR1 is LNHDA, CDR2 SQIVND (reference sequence). Germline trimming cut 7 bases from V and 3 bases from J; bases unmatched to any gene: 8. The sample was peripheral blood. The V gene is TRBV19, the J gene TRBJ2-2; 7 bases match TRBD1. This TCR derives from a man between 25 and 39 years old with COVID-19, enrolled during active disease. CDR3 bases: TGTGCCAGTACTCCCCTTGACAGGGACACCGGGGAGCTGTTTTTT. Translation gives CASTPLDRDTGELFF.